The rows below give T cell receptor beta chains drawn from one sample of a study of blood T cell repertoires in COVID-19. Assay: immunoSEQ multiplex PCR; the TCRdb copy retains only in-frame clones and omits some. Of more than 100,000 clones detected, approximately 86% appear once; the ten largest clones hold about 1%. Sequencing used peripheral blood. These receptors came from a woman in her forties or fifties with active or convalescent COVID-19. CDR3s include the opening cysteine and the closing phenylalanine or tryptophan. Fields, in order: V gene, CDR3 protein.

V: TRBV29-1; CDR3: CSAGQSTEAFF
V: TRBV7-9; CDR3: CASSPTSGVNTEAFF
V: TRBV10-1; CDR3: CANTSDDVSYEQYF
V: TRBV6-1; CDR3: CASSALHWGGGGNQPQHF
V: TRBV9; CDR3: CASSVPPPTAQETQYF
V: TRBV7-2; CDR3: CASSWTSAGEQYF
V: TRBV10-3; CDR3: CAISESLLAGGKETQYF
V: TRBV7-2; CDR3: CASSLVGSSGNTIYF
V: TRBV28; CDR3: CASSGIRGLKETQYF
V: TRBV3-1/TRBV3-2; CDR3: CASSRTGGAAGNTIYF
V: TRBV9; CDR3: CASSVDGNRGSPLHF
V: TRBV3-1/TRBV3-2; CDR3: CASSPETSGSETQYF
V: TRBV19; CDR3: CASSPGQRMGYGYTF
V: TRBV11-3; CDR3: CASSFGGGSYNEQFF
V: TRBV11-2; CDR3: CASSPGRVYEQYF
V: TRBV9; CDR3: CASSESQGLAGMNEQFF